These 5 T cell receptor beta chains originate from one sample sequenced in a study of early T cells in non-severe SARS-CoV-2 infection. TCRdb re-called the 5' RACE reads with MiXCR, one entry per CDR3 protein. The data show tens of thousands of distinct CDR3 sequences, around 6.3% seen once. The specimen sequenced was whole blood. The origin of the receptors is an adult who was a healthcare worker with PCR-confirmed SARS-CoV-2 infection or an uninfected control (not recorded which).

This clonotype came up many times. The CDR3 DNA sequence: TGTGCCAGCAGTAGAGAGCGTCATCAGCCCCAGCATTTT. Translation gives CASSRERHQPQHF. J is TRBJ1-5 and V is TRBV6-1; D is uncertain. Trimming took off 5 bases at V and 5 bases at J, with 10 bases between the two ends. This CDR3 has 13 amino acids. The germline gives CDR1 MNHNS, CDR2 SASEGT.

This clonotype was detected ten times or more. The CDR3 DNA follows: TGCGCCAGCAGCTTATCCGGGTTCGACGAGCAGTACTTC. Its translation is CASSLSGFDEQYF. The chain uses TRBV5-1 and TRBJ2-7; D gene unclear. The CDR3 contains 13 residues. The germline V gene has CDR1 SGHRS and CDR2 YFSETQ. V lost 2 bases, J lost 5 bases, and 11 bases lay in between.

In this sample, this clonotype turned up a few times. The chain joins TRBV11-2 to TRBJ2-3; D tentatively fits TRBD1 or TRBD2 (10 bases each). Germline CDR1 is SGHAT and CDR2 is FQNNGV. V dropped 3 bases and J dropped 6 bases, with 34 bases sitting between them. The CDR3 has 21 amino acids. The CDR3 DNA is TGTGCCAGCAGCTTGATGGGACAGGGGATCGTGAGCGGGAGGGCCGGGGATACGCAGTATTTT. It is translated as CASSLMGQGIVSGRAGDTQYF.

This clonotype was counted ten times or more. CDR3 nucleotides: TGTGCCAGCAGCTTACAGGGGAGGAATCAGCCCCAGCATTTT. It codes for CASSLQGRNQPQHF. The genes are TRBV7-8 and TRBJ1-5; TRBD1 might be the D (6 bases). The germline gives CDR1 SGHVS, CDR2 FQNEAQ. V was shortened by 2 bases and J by 4 bases, with 9 bases between the two germline ends. The CDR3 length is 14 residues.

This clonotype was observed a few times. The chain uses TRBV7-6 and TRBJ2-7; 7 bases map to TRBD2. V trimming: 5 bases; J trimming: 7 bases; junction bases outside the gene matches: 8. The CDR3 runs to 13 residues. Germline V gene sequence: CDR1 SGHVS, CDR2 FNYEAQ. CDR3 nucleotides: TGTGCCAGCAGCCGCGGACTAGTCGTGGAGCAGTACTTC. It translates to CASSRGLVVEQYF.